Each of the 6 T cell receptor beta chains below was sequenced from the same sample in a study of OX40 agonist ivuxolimab in advanced cancers. Measured with immunoSEQ multiplex PCR; TCRdb has only the in-frame clones, and not every one. This table holds some 79,000 clones, approximately 85% found once. The sample was CD4+ or CD8+ T cells sorted from blood, taken in a trial of the OX40 agonist ivuxolimab. These receptors were taken from an adult with an advanced solid tumor such as melanoma, head and neck, liver or kidney cancer.

The gene calls are TRBV2 and TRBJ2-5, with 9 bases lining up with TRBD2. This CDR3 is 15 amino acids long. Germline-derived CDR1 and CDR2 are SNHLY and FYNNEI. Trimming at V came to 7 bases and at J to 4 bases, leaving 10 bases not matched to a gene. The CDR3 sequence is CASNPRAGGGETQYF. CDR3 nucleotide sequence: TGTGCCAGCAACCCCCGGGCGGGAGGGGGAGAGACCCAGTACTTC.

The chain joins TRBV30 to TRBJ2-3; TRBD1 or TRBD2 may be the D gene (5 bases each). Trimming stripped 5 bases from V and 0 bases from J, with 15 bases between. CDR1 GTSNPN and CDR2 SVGIG come from the germline V gene (reference sequence). The CDR3 is made up of 15 amino acids. CDR3 residues: CAWSSGAKSTDTQYF. CDR3 coding DNA: TGTGCCTGGTCCTCCGGGGCGAAGAGCACAGATACGCAGTATTTT.

This clone turned up a few times. The gene calls are TRBV5-4 and TRBJ2-4, with TRBD1 identical over 9 bases. The junction had 5 bases not matched to a gene; V was cut back by 4 bases and J by 3 bases. CDR3 length: 15 amino acids. Germline loops: CDR1 SGHNT, CDR2 YYREEE (reference sequence). The CDR3: CASSLKTGGKNIQYF. The CDR3 region has the DNA TGTGCCAGCAGCCTCAAGACAGGGGGCAAAAACATTCAGTACTTC.

The gene calls are TRBV13 and TRBJ2-3; the D is unclear. In germline, CDR1 is PRHDT, CDR2 FYEKMQ (reference sequence). CDR3 length equals 15 residues. Between the trimmed V and J ends, which lost 2 bases and 2 bases, there was a span of 11 bases. CDR3 DNA sequence: TGTGCCAGCAGCTTATCTGGCTCCCACACAGATACGCAGTATTTT. Its translation: CASSLSGSHTDTQYF.

The chain carries TRBV6-1 and TRBJ1-2; D is possibly TRBD1 (6 bases). V lost 0 bases and J lost 5, with 10 bases in between. This CDR3 has 14 amino acids. The germline V gene encodes CDR1 MNHNS and CDR2 SASEGT. CDR3 protein: CASSEAGRGYGYTF. The CDR3 DNA sequence: TGTGCCAGCAGTGAAGCCGGCAGGGGTTATGGCTACACCTTC.

The chain links TRBV4-2 to TRBJ2-1, with TRBD2 matching over 8 bases. The trim removed 3 bases at V and 1 base at J, leaving 2 bases unmatched. The germline gives CDR1 LGHNA, CDR2 YNFKEQ. The CDR3 has 15 residues. The CDR3 reads CASSHLAGSYNEQFF. The CDR3 DNA reads as TGTGCCAGCAGCCATCTAGCGGGTTCCTACAATGAGCAGTTCTTC.